Shown below are 29 T cell receptor beta chains from a single sample sequenced in a study of blood T cell repertoires in COVID-19 (dated by TCRdb to about 2020). Library preparation was by the immunoSEQ multiplex PCR assay. This immuneACCESS table, as held by TCRdb, lists in-frame sequences with V and J called but not all clones. Of the missing ones, under half trace to an unresolved V gene in checked studies; the others have no known cause. The sample has 150,000 to 180,000 clones on record, around 83% of them singletons. The ten largest clones take up 12% of the sample. Material: peripheral blood. The source is a woman aged 55-70 years with COVID-19, enrolled during active disease.

The chain has TRBV27 and TRBJ1-5, with 7 bases that match TRBD1. V dropped 5 bases and J dropped 0; count of bases not matched to a gene: 4. From germline, CDR1 is MNHEY and CDR2 SMNVEV (reference sequence). This CDR3 has 15 residues. CDR3 bases: TGTGCCAGCAGTAGGGGACAGAATAGCAATCAGCCCCAGCATTTT. This gives the protein CASSRGQNSNQPQHF.

For this clone: This CDR3 is also generated by other DNA sequences in the sample. The chain links TRBV3-1 (or the pseudogene TRBV3-2) to TRBJ2-3, with D possibly TRBD2 on 5 matching bases. CDR3 size: 14 residues. Germline CDR1 LGHDT, CDR2 YNNKEL (reference sequence). The V end was cut by 4 bases, the J end by 0 bases, with 8 bases between. The DNA of the CDR3 is TGTGCCAGCAGCCGGAGCGGAAGCACAGATACGCAGTATTTT. Residues: CASSRSGSTDTQYF.

This clone came up a few times. Here the CDR3 DNA reads TGCAGCGTTGAAGAGAGTCCTAACTATGGCTACACCTTC. Protein: CSVEESPNYGYTF. The chain recombines TRBV29-1 with TRBJ1-2; the D is unclear. Deletions cut 0 bases from V and 0 bases from J, with 5 bases between. The germline V gene encodes CDR1 SQVTM and CDR2 ANQGSEA. There are 13 residues in the CDR3.

The V and J genes are TRBV9 and TRBJ2-2; TRBD2 aligns across 12 bases. The germline V gene has CDR1 SGDLS and CDR2 YYNGEE. V dropped 3 bases and J dropped 4; count of bases not matched to a gene: 1. The CDR3 totals 15 residues. In DNA, the CDR3 is TGTGCCAGCAGCGCTAGCGGGAGGGCCACCGGGGAGCTGTTTTTT. Protein product: CASSASGRATGELFF.

The V and J genes are TRBV27 and TRBJ1-1; D unclear. Germline V lookup: CDR1 MNHEY, CDR2 SMNVEV (reference sequence). The CDR3 is made up of 12 amino acids. The ends were cut back, 3 bases at V and 8 bases at J, with 10 bases in the middle. The CDR3 loop reads CASSFAGSEAFF. The CDR3 DNA sequence: TGTGCCAGCAGTTTTGCCGGGTCCGAAGCTTTCTTT.

The CDR3 DNA follows: TGTGCCAGCAGTTACCCGACAGGGGCTACCAATTCACCCCTCCACTTT. It yields the protein CASSYPTGATNSPLHF. V usage is TRBV6-5 and J usage is TRBJ1-6; 8 bases are a match to TRBD1. Germline V gene data show CDR1 as MNHEY and CDR2 as SVGAGI. The CDR3 spans 16 residues. The J segment lost 7 bases and the V segment lost 2 bases, leaving 7 bases of the junction unmatched.

CDR3 loop: CASSLRGSNQPQHF. DNA of the CDR3: TGTGCCAGCAGCTTAAGAGGTAGCAATCAGCCCCAGCATTTT. This chain joins TRBV7-9 and TRBJ1-5; D call uncertain. The CDR3 runs 14 residues. Trimming removed 2 bases at V and 0 bases at J, with 5 bases between. CDR1 is SEHNR and CDR2 is FQNEAQ in the germline V gene (reference sequence). The complete variable domain, with remaining parts taken from reference TRBV7-9 and TRBJ1-5, reads DTGVSQNPRHKITKRGQNVTFRCDPISEHNRLYWYRQTLGQGPEFLTYFQNEAQLEKSRLLSDRFSAERPKGSFSTLEIQRTEQGDSAMYLCASSLRGSNQPQHFGDGTRLSIL.

About this clone: This CDR3 is also generated by other DNA sequences in the sample. The chain joins TRBV5-6 to TRBJ2-5, with a weak D call TRBD1 (6 bases). The V end lost 2 bases, the J end lost 2 bases, and 10 bases lay between the germline ends. Germline CDR1 SGHDT, CDR2 YYEEEE. The CDR3 is 14 amino acids. CDR3 sequence: CASSFRTAQETQYF. In DNA form, the CDR3 reads TGTGCCAGCAGCTTTCGGACAGCTCAAGAGACCCAGTACTTC.

The chain's CDR3 is CASSARQGKEEQYF. CDR3 DNA: TGTGCCAGTAGTGCTCGACAGGGGAAAGAGGAGCAGTACTTC. The V and J genes are TRBV19 and TRBJ2-7; 8 positions agree with TRBD1. The germline gives CDR1 LNHDA, CDR2 SQIVND (reference sequence). Trimming cost V 5 bases and J 7 bases; bases outside gene matches: 10. The CDR3 spans 14 residues.

This clone has only one observation. The gene calls are TRBV5-1 and TRBJ2-4, with 9 bases identical to TRBD1. The CDR3 has 18 residues. The J segment lost 1 base and the V segment lost 5 bases, leaving 13 bases of the junction unmatched. CDR1 SGHRS and CDR2 YFSETQ come from the germline V gene. Written as DNA, the CDR3 is TGCGCCAGCAGAAGGGACAGGGACTACGGACGGGCCAAAAACATTCAGTACTTC. It yields the protein CASRRDRDYGRAKNIQYF.

The chain joins TRBV6-5 to TRBJ1-5, with a tentative D call TRBD1 (5 bases). V was clipped by 6 bases and J by 7 bases, with 16 bases between them. This CDR3 has 14 amino acids. Per germline, CDR1 MNHEY and CDR2 SVGAGI. In DNA form, the CDR3 reads TGTGCCAGCAGGGACAAGGGGCAAAGGCAGCCCCAGCATTTT. This translates into CASRDKGQRQPQHF.

V gene TRBV5-4 combines with J gene TRBJ1-6; D not certain. V gave up 3 bases and J gave up 1 base, with 11 bases separating them. CDR1 and CDR2 from the germline V gene are SGHNT and YYREEE (reference sequence). This CDR3 spans 16 amino acids. CDR3 bases: TGTGCCAGCAGCTCCGGGGATCGGTCCTATAATTCACCCCTCCACTTT. This sequence encodes CASSSGDRSYNSPLHF.

The V call is TRBV3-1 (or the pseudogene TRBV3-2), the J call TRBJ2-5; 7 positions match TRBD2. V lost 5 bases, J lost 5 bases, and 14 bases stayed unmatched. The CDR3 length is 16 residues. CDR1 and CDR2 (germline): LGHDT, YNNKEL (reference sequence). The CDR3 sequence: CASSGSSVAGVETQYF. CDR3 sequence (DNA): TGTGCCAGCAGCGGATCCTCGGTGGCGGGGGTGGAGACCCAGTACTTC.

The CDR3 coding sequence is TGTGCCAGCAGCAAAGTTCGGCAGGGCAACACTGAAGCTTTCTTT. It encodes CASSKVRQGNTEAFF. This rearrangement joins TRBV21-1 to TRBJ1-1; the table's TRBD1 call for D was not verified on the DNA. TRBV21-1 is labeled a pseudogene. This CDR3 has 15 amino acids.

V is TRBV14 and J is TRBJ1-2, with unresolved D. The CDR3 loop spans 13 amino acids. Germline CDR1 and CDR2: SGHDN and FVKESK. The ends were cut back, 0 bases at V and 5 bases at J, with 7 bases in the middle. The CDR3 DNA is TGTGCCAGCAGCCAAGATGTAGCTTATGGCTACACCTTC. This sequence encodes CASSQDVAYGYTF.

The chain employs TRBV6-5 and TRBJ2-3, with 8 bases matching TRBD1. CDR1 is MNHEY, CDR2 SVGAGI, per germline. The CDR3 covers 15 residues. J lost 5 bases, V lost 6 bases, and 10 bases had no gene match. The CDR3 nucleotides read TGTGCCAGCAGCCTCCGGGACAGGAAAGGAGATACGCAGTATTTT. Translation: CASSLRDRKGDTQYF.

This chain uses TRBV2 with TRBJ1-3, with D possibly TRBD1 on 5 matching bases. Germline CDR1 is SNHLY and CDR2 is FYNNEI. V lost 5 bases to trimming and J lost 1 base, with 9 bases between them. The CDR3 covers 14 residues. The CDR3, as DNA: TGTGCCAGCAGTTATACAGGATCTGGAAACACCATATATTTT. Protein sequence: CASSYTGSGNTIYF.

This clone appeared once. The chain has TRBV6-5 and TRBJ1-4; 8 nucleotides align to TRBD1. CDR1 and CDR2 (germline): MNHEY, SVGAGI. The J segment lost 6 bases and the V segment lost 4 bases, leaving 10 bases of the junction unmatched. The CDR3 is made up of 16 amino acids. CDR3 protein: CASSLSLRGRHEKLFF. The CDR3 region has the DNA TGTGCCAGCAGTTTATCCCTCAGGGGGCGACATGAAAAACTGTTTTTT.

This clone was detected only once. The chain carries TRBV7-2 and TRBJ2-7; D might be TRBD2 (5 bases). This CDR3 contains 13 residues. V dropped 2 bases and J dropped 5 bases, with 10 bases sitting between them. The germline V gene has CDR1 SGHTA and CDR2 FQGNSA. The CDR3 bases are TGTGCCAGCAGCTTACAGAGGGATGACGAGCAGTACGTC. It yields the protein CASSLQRDDEQYV.

This clone was seen a handful of times. The chain employs TRBV5-1 and TRBJ2-5, with 13 positions matching TRBD2. Germline values: CDR1 SGHRS, CDR2 YFSETQ. The CDR3 is 16 amino acids. The V and J ends lost 3 bases and 5 bases, in that order; junction bases with no gene match: 7. CDR3 DNA: TGCGCCAGCAGCTCTGGGACTAGCGGGGAGCGGGAGACCCAGTACTTC. It codes for CASSSGTSGERETQYF. The full variable domain, its missing parts supplied by reference TRBV5-1 and TRBJ2-5, is KAGVTQTPRYLIKTRGQQVTLSCSPISGHRSVSWYQQTPGQGLQFLFEYFSETQRNKGNFPGRFSGRQFSNSRSEMNVSTLELGDSALYLCASSSGTSGERETQYFGPGTRLLVL.

The V call is TRBV7-2, the J call TRBJ2-5; D might be TRBD1 (6 bases). V was pared by 2 bases and J by 9 bases, with 16 bases between. There are 14 residues in the CDR3. The germline V gene has CDR1 SGHTA and CDR2 FQGNSA. CDR3 sequence: CASSLSTGSGPQYF. The CDR3 coding sequence is TGTGCCAGCAGCTTATCCACAGGGTCGGGGCCCCAGTACTTC. Variable domain in full (rest from reference TRBV7-2 and TRBJ2-5): GAGVSQSPSNKVTEKGKDVELRCDPISGHTALYWYRQSLGQGLEFLIYFQGNSAPDKSGLPSDRFSAERTGGSVSTLTIQRTQQEDSAVYLCASSLSTGSGPQYFGPGTRLLVL.

V usage is TRBV3-1 (or the pseudogene TRBV3-2) and J usage is TRBJ2-2, with D maybe TRBD1 (8 bases). Germline CDR1 and CDR2: LGHDT and YNNKEL (reference sequence). Deletions cut 4 bases from V and 6 bases from J, with 15 bases between. This CDR3 is built from 15 residues. This CDR3 reads CASSRATGGAGELFF. Here the CDR3 DNA reads TGTGCCAGCAGCCGGGCTACAGGGGGGGCCGGGGAGCTGTTTTTT.

The chain employs TRBV19 and TRBJ2-2; no clear D. V lost 5 bases, J lost 0 bases, and 13 bases lay in between. The CDR3 is made up of 16 amino acids. CDR1 and CDR2 (germline): LNHDA, SQIVND (reference sequence). Here the CDR3 reads CASSQRQLANTGELFF. In DNA form, the CDR3 reads TGTGCCAGTAGTCAGAGACAACTCGCGAACACCGGGGAGCTGTTTTTT.

The V gene is TRBV7-8, the J gene TRBJ1-4; tentative D call: TRBD1 (5 bases). Trimming took 1 base from V and 7 from J, leaving 19 bases between them. The CDR3 runs 17 residues. Germline V lookup: CDR1 SGHVS, CDR2 FQNEAQ. The CDR3 bases are TGTGCCAGCAGCTTAGAGACAGATCACAGGCGGAGTGAAAAACTGTTTTTT. Translating it yields CASSLETDHRRSEKLFF.

The chain recombines TRBV18 with TRBJ1-5; possible D gene TRBD1, 5 bases. The germline V and J ends were trimmed by 4 bases and 3 bases, with 7 bases remaining between them. Germline values: CDR1 KGHSH, CDR2 LQKENI. This CDR3 is built from 13 residues. The CDR3 region is CASSRGDNQPQHF. The DNA for the CDR3 is TGTGCCAGCTCACGGGGGGACAATCAGCCCCAGCATTTT.

The CDR3 protein is CASSLVLLGSPLHF. CDR3 sequence (DNA): TGTGCCAGCAGCTTGGTTCTTTTGGGCTCACCCCTCCACTTT. This chain connects TRBV5-5 to TRBJ1-6; D call uncertain. V was trimmed by 0 bases and J by 10 bases, leaving 11 bases between them. The length of the CDR3 is 14 residues. CDR1 and CDR2 (germline): SGHKS, YYEKEE (reference sequence).

The genes are TRBV5-4 and TRBJ1-2, with D uncertain. This CDR3 is 13 amino acids long. V was cut by 4 bases and J by 7 bases, with 14 bases left in between. Per germline, CDR1 SGHNT and CDR2 YYREEE (reference sequence). The DNA for the CDR3 is TGTGCCAGCAGCCCGATCTCCGGGGTTGGCTACACCTTC. Residues: CASSPISGVGYTF. Based on the CDR3 plus reference TRBV5-4 and TRBJ1-2, the full variable domain is ETGVTQSPTHLIKTRGQQVTLRCSSQSGHNTVSWYQQALGQGPQFIFQYYREEENGRGNFPPRFSGLQFPNYSSELNVNALELDDSALYLCASSPISGVGYTFGSGTRLTVV.

The chain has TRBV29-1 and TRBJ1-1; D is perhaps TRBD1 (5 bases). The germline V gene has CDR1 SQVTM and CDR2 ANQGSEA. V lost 7 bases and J lost 5, with 17 bases in between. This CDR3 comprises 13 residues. CDR3 nucleotides: TGCAGCGGGCAGAGGCAGGGTCATACTGAAGCTTTCTTT. Translation: CSGQRQGHTEAFF.

The CDR3: CASSLLGTGGNQPQHF. The CDR3 coding sequence is TGTGCCAGCAGCTTACTCGGGACAGGGGGCAATCAGCCCCAGCATTTT. The chain joins TRBV5-6 to TRBJ1-5; TRBD1 matches at 10 bases. In germline, CDR1 is SGHDT, CDR2 YYEEEE. The length of the CDR3 is 16 residues. After removal of 2 bases from V and 2 bases from J, the junction contained 4 bases not matched to a gene.